The sequence of this T cell receptor beta chain was determined in a study of cytomegalovirus exposure and HLA in healthy donors. Study-level information: In a later analysis, it was reported that the roughly 130 validation repertoires had been produced on the same platform as the roughly 700 repertoires belonging to the first cohort.

V was shortened by 10 bases and J by 5 bases, with 17 bases between the two germline ends. In germline, CDR1 is SNHLY, CDR2 FYNNEI. This CDR3 is 13 amino acids long. To note about this clone: Its target is unknown.

The approximately 120-subject validation cohort, separate from the roughly 700-subject first cohort, included the donors. Overall study results and limits: In vitro assays verified that three CMV-associated chains recognized CMV antigens specifically. The investigators catalogued 150 to 200 TCR beta chains as cytomegalovirus-associated.

Clones were read by immunoSEQ multiplex PCR, and TCRdb kept only the in-frame ones, dropping some. The sample has 200,000 to 250,000 clones; approximately 87% are singletons. This receptor was taken from a young woman in good health and CMV-seronegative. Sample: PBMCs. The chain has TRBV2 and TRBJ2-5; the D is unclear. CDR3 nucleotides: TGTGCCATCCTGGGCCTTCCTGGGGAGACCCAGTACTTC. Its translation is CAILGLPGETQYF.